The clone carrying this T cell receptor (beta chain) was seen a handful of times. The antigen is not known. These data belong to a study of human T cells and chemical hapten exposure. Study information: Upper-back patch tests with 0.01% DPC were read at 6 days. Minor volume differences among pooled libraries chiefly drove per-sample TCR yield variation. Overall study findings and caveats: Donor immune responses may differ from healthy people's, since all donors had alopecia.

Indicated time point: patch test 2, 6 weeks after DPC sensitization. Specified treatment: therapeutic diphenylcyclopropenone sensitization with weekly scalp DPC. Sequencing started from total RNA isolated from unfractionated whole blood. In germline, CDR1 is MDHEN, CDR2 SYDVKM. The CDR3 is made up of 14 amino acids. After removal of 5 bases from V and 2 bases from J, the junction contained 3 bases not matched to a gene. TCRdb reprocessed the RACE reads with MiXCR, giving one entry per CDR3 protein. The sample consists of about 96,000 distinct CDR3 sequences, about 9.6% of them appearing once. This receptor was obtained from a woman aged 40 to 49 with alopecia areata. Some clones in this sample may be carry-over from other donors' samples. Sequenced material: whole blood, taken in connection with sensitization to the hapten diphenylcyclopropenone (DPC). V and J are TRBV28 and TRBJ1-5, with 7 bases identical to TRBD1. CDR3 nucleotide sequence: TGTGCCAGCAGTCGACAGGGAGGCAATCAGCCCCAGCATTTT. Its translation is CASSRQGGNQPQHF.